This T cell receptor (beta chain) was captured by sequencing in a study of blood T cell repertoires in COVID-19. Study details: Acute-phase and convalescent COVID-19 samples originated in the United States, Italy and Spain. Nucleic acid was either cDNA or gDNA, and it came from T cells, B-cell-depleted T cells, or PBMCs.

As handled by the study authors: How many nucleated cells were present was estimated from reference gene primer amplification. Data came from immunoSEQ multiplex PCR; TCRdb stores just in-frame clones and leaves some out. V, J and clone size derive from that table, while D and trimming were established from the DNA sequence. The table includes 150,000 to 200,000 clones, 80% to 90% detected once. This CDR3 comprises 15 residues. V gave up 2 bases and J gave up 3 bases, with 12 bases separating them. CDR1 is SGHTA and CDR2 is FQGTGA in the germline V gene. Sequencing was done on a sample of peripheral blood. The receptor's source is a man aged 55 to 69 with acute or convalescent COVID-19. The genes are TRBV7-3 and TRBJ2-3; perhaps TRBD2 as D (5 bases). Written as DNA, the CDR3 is TGTGCCAGCAGCTTAGGCGCTAGCCTGACAGATACGCAGTATTTT. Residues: CASSLGASLTDTQYF.